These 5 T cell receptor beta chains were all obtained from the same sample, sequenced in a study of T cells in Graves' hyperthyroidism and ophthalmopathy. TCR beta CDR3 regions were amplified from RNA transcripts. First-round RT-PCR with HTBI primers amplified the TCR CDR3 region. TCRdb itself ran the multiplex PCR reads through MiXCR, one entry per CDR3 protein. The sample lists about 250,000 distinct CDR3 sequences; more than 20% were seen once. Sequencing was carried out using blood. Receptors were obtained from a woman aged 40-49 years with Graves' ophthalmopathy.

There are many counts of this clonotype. CDR3 coding DNA: TGCGCCAGCAGCTTCGGCGGGTTCAGGGGGAACTATGGCTACACCTTC. Its protein is CASSFGGFRGNYGYTF. The rearrangement links TRBV5-1 to TRBJ1-2; 7 bases line up with TRBD1. Germline V gene sequence: CDR1 SGHRS, CDR2 YFSETQ. J lost 2 bases, V lost 2 bases, and 9 bases had no gene match. This CDR3 is built from 16 residues.

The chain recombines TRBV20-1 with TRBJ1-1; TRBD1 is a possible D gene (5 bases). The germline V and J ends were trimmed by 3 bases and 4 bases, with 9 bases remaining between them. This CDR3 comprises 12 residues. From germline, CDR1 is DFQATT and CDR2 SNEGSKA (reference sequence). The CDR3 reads CSARRRGTEAFF. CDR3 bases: TGCAGTGCTAGGAGGAGGGGCACTGAAGCTTTCTTT.

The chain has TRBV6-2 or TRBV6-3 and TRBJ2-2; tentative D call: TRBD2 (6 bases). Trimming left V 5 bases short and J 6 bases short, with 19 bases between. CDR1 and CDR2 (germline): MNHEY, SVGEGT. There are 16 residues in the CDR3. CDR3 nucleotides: TGTGCCAGCAGTCAACTAGCAACTCGTGTCGCCGGGGAGCTGTTTTTT. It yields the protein CASSQLATRVAGELFF.

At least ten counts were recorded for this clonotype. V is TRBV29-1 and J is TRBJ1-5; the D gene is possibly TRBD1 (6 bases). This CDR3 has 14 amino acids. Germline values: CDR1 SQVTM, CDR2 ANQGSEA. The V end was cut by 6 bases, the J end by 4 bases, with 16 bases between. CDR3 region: CSVTTGGGNQPQHF. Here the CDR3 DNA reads TGCAGCGTCACGACAGGAGGGGGGAATCAGCCCCAGCATTTT.

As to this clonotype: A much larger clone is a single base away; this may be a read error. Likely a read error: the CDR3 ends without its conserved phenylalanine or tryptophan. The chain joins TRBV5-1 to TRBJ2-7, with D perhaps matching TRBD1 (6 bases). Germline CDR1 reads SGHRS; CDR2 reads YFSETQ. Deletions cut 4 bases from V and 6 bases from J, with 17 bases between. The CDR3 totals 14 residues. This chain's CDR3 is CASSNGPGVGEQYL. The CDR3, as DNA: TGCGCCAGCAGCAATGGACCAGGGGTGGGCGAGCAGTACCTC.